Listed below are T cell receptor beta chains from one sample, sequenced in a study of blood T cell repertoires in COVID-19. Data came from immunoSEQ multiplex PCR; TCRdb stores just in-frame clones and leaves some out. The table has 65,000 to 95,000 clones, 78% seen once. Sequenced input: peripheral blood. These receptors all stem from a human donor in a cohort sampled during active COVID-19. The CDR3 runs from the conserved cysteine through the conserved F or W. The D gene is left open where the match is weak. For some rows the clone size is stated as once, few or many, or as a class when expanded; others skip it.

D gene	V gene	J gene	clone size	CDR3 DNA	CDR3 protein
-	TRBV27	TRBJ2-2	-	TGTGCCAGCAGTCTCCCGACTAGTTCCGGGGAGCTGTTTTTT	CASSLPTSSGELFF
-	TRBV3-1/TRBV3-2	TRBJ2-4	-	TGTGCCAGCAGCGCGGGGGCTCCCATTAGAAAAAACATTCAGTACTTC	CASSAGAPIRKNIQYF
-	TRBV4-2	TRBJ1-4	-	TGTGCCAGCGCGGGGAATAATGAAAAACTGTTTTTT	CASAGNNEKLFF
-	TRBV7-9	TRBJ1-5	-	TGTGCCAGCAGCTTAGGAAGTGGGGGGGACAATCAGCCCCAGCATTTT	CASSLGSGGDNQPQHF
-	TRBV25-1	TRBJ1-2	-	TGTGCCAGCAGTGAACAGGGTAGTATTCTAGGCTACACCTTC	CASSEQGSILGYTF
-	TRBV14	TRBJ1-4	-	TGTGCCAGCAGCCAAGAAACGGGGATTTATGAAAAACTGTTTTTT	CASSQETGIYEKLFF
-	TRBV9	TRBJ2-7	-	TGTGCCAGCAGCGTACAGGGCGAGCCCTACGAGCAGTACTTC	CASSVQGEPYEQYF
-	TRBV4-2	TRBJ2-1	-	TGTGCCAGCAGCCAAGAGTCTTCGTACTACAGTCCCCGACGGGGATACAATGAGCAGTTCTTC	CASSQESSYYSPRRGYNEQFF
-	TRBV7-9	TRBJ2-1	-	TGTGCCAGCAGCTTAGAGTGGGCAGGTGTAAATGAGCAGTTCTTC	CASSLEWAGVNEQFF
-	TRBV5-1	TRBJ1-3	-	TGCGCCAGCAGCCTACTTACAGGTTCCTCCTCTGGAAACACCATATATTTT	CASSLLTGSSSGNTIYF
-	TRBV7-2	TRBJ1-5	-	TGTGCCAGCAGCTTGCAGGGGAATCAGCCCCAGCATTTT	CASSLQGNQPQHF
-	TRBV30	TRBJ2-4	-	TGTGCCTGGAGTGTCCAGGAAAACATTCAGTACTTC	CAWSVQENIQYF
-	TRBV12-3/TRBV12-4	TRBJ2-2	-	TGTGCCAGCAGTCCGACGGGGGCCGGGGAGCTGTTTTTT	CASSPTGAGELFF
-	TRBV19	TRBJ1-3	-	TGTGCCTCCTGGGGGGACTCTGGAAACACCATATATTTT	CASWGDSGNTIYF
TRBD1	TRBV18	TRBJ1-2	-	TGTGCCAGCTCACCACTAGCGACAGGGGGGGAAGAAGGCTACACCTTC	CASSPLATGGEEGYTF
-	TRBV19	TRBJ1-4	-	TGTGCCAGTAGTATATGGGGCCCAAATGAAAAACTGTTTTTT	CASSIWGPNEKLFF
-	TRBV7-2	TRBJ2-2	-	TGTGCCAGCAGCTTAGTCTCGGGGGTAGGCGGGGAGCTGTTTTTT	CASSLVSGVGGELFF
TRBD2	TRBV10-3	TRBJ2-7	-	TGTGCCATCAGTGGGGGGGAGCGGGGGGCTTCCTACGAGCAGTACTTC	CAISGGERGASYEQYF
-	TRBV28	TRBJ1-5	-	TGTGCCAGCAGTTCTCAATTATTAGATCAGCCCCAGCATTTT	CASSSQLLDQPQHF
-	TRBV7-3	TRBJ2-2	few	TGTGCCAGCAGCCCGGTGAACACCGGGGAGCTGTTTTTT	CASSPVNTGELFF
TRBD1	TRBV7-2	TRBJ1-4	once	TGTGCCAGCAGCTTAGAGTCGGGGACAGCCTATGAAAAACTGTTTTTT	CASSLESGTAYEKLFF
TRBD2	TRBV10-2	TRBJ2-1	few	TGCGCCAGCAGCCTACTAGCGGGAGACTACAATGAGCAGTTCTTC	CASSLLAGDYNEQFF
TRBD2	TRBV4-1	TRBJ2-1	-	TGCGCCAGCAGCCAAAATAGCGGGGCGCCGAGCTCCTACAATGAGCAGTTCTTC	CASSQNSGAPSSYNEQFF
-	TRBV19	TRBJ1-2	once	TGTGCCAGTAGTTCGGGGGAGAAATATGGCTACACCTTC	CASSSGEKYGYTF
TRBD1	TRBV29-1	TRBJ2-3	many	TGCAGCGTTGAAGGTCCAGGGGGTTTAACAGATACGCAGTATTTT	CSVEGPGGLTDTQYF
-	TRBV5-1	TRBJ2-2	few	TGCGCCAGCACCCCCGGGGCCGGGGAGCTGTTTTTT	CASTPGAGELFF
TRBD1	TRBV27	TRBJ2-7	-	TGTGCCAGCAGACGACAGGGTTCCTACGAGCAGTACTTC	CASRRQGSYEQYF
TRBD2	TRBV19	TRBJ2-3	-	TGTGCCAGTAGTATAGGGCTAGCGGGAGGAGATACGCAGTATTTT	CASSIGLAGGDTQYF
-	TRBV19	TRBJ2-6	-	TGTGCCAGTAGTATGACAGGCTCTGGGGCCAACGTCCTGACTTTC	CASSMTGSGANVLTF
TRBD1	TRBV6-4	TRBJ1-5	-	TGTGCCAGCAGTGAACAGGGGAACCAGCCCCAGCATTTT	CASSEQGNQPQHF
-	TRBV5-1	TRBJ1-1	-	TGCGCCAGCAGGCCGGGGTCCGGGGGCACTGAAGCTTTCTTT	CASRPGSGGTEAFF
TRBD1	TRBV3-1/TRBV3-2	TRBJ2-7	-	TGTGCCAGCAGCCAGCGGGACAGGGGGCTCTACGAGCAGTACTTC	CASSQRDRGLYEQYF
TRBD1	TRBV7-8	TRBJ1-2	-	TGTGCCAGCAGTGACAGGGGGGGATTGGGCTATGGCTACACCTTC	CASSDRGGLGYGYTF